A selection of T cell receptor beta chains follows, all from one sample in a study of T cell repertoires in cytomegalovirus infection. No cognate antigen is known for these TCRs. TCRdb redid the calling of the reads with MiXCR, one entry per CDR3 protein. The table shows about 400,000 distinct CDR3 sequences, with about 32% occurring only once. The sample in question was cultured PBMCs, obtained from culture after CMV antigen stimulation. Every receptor here comes from a human donor in good health (CMV status not recorded). Some clones in this sample may be carry-over from other donors' samples. Both conserved end residues are part of each CDR3. The D gene is left open where the match is weak. The size of a clone is reported for some rows only, either as once, few or many, or as a class for expanded clones.

-	TRBV4-1	TRBJ2-1	TRBD2	TGCGCCAGCAGCCCCGCTGCCGGCCTAGCGGGCTACAATGAGCAGTTCTTC	CASSPAAGLAGYNEQFF
-	TRBV7-9	TRBJ1-1	-	TGTGCCAGCAGCCCAAACGAAAGGGGGGCGGAATTTAATGAAGCTTTCTTT	CASSPNERGAEFNEAFF
-	TRBV18	TRBJ2-5	TRBD2	TGTGCCAGCTCACCACTGCGGGAGTGGCAGACCCAGTACTTC	CASSPLREWQTQYF
-	TRBV7-8	TRBJ2-2	-	TGTGCCAGCAGGCGGGAGAACACCGGGGAGCTGTTTTTT	CASRRENTGELFF
few	TRBV4-2	TRBJ2-7	-	TGTGCCAGCAGCCAAGATTCGGCAGGGCCAGGATCTGGAAACGGGCAGTACTTC	CASSQDSAGPGSGNGQYF
-	TRBV29-1	TRBJ1-6	-	TGCAGCGACGGCGGGGAATCACCCCTCCACTTT	CSDGGESPLHF
-	TRBV4-2	TRBJ2-1	TRBD2	TGTGCCAGCAGCCCTAGCGGGAGGGAATACAATGAGCAGTTCTTC	CASSPSGREYNEQFF
-	TRBV7-6	TRBJ2-7	-	TGTGCCAGCAGCTTAGAGGCAGAGCAGTACTTC	CASSLEAEQYF
few	TRBV18	TRBJ1-4	-	TGTGCCAGCTCACCAGGGATACAGAAACTGTTTTTT	CASSPGIQKLFF
few	TRBV7-2	TRBJ2-3	TRBD1	TGTGCCAGCAGCGAACAGGGGCGCACAGATACGCAGTATTTT	CASSEQGRTDTQYF
few	TRBV19	TRBJ1-2	-	TGTGCCAGTAGTATAGCCGGGCAGCTTAACTATGGCTACACCTTC	CASSIAGQLNYGYTF
-	TRBV14	TRBJ2-1	-	TGTGCCAGCAGCCAAGAAATCGGTAGTCTCGGTGTGCAGTTCTTC	CASSQEIGSLGVQFF
-	TRBV6-2/TRBV6-3	TRBJ2-4	-	TGTGCCAGCAAACTAGTCGCCAAAAACATTCAGTACTTC	CASKLVAKNIQYF
-	TRBV15	TRBJ1-1	-	TGTGCCACCAGGATAGACACTGAAGCTTTCTTT	CATRIDTEAFF
-	TRBV28	TRBJ1-1	-	TGTGCCAGCAGTTTATTGATGGGTATCGCTGAAGCTTTCTTT	CASSLLMGIAEAFF
-	TRBV7-2	TRBJ2-1	TRBD2	TGTGCCAGCAATCCGGGAGGGGCCTGGAATGAGCAGTTCTTC	CASNPGGAWNEQFF
-	TRBV9	TRBJ2-2	TRBD2	TGTGCCAGCAGCGTAGTGTCGGGAGGGGACACCGGGGAGCTGTTTTTT	CASSVVSGGDTGELFF
-	TRBV28	TRBJ1-5	-	TGTGCCAGCAGTTTCCTCCTAGGGGGGAGTAATCAGCCCCAGCATTTT	CASSFLLGGSNQPQHF
few	TRBV6-2/TRBV6-3	TRBJ1-5	TRBD1	TGTGCCACAAATACAGGGACAGGTTACAATCAGCCCCAGCATTTT	CATNTGTGYNQPQHF
-	TRBV6-1	TRBJ2-6	-	TGTGCCAGCAGTGCCCCTTTGGGACGGAGGAACTCTGGGGCCAACGTCCTGACTTTC	CASSAPLGRRNSGANVLTF
-	TRBV7-9	TRBJ2-1	TRBD2	TGTGCCAGCAGTCGGGAGGGACTAGCGGGAGGGCCCAGCTACAATGAGCAGTTCTTC	CASSREGLAGGPSYNEQFF
-	TRBV6-2/TRBV6-3	TRBJ1-1	-	TGTGCCAGCAGTTACAGGACCCTAGCTGAAGCTTTCTTT	CASSYRTLAEAFF
few	TRBV9	TRBJ2-3	TRBD2	TGTGCCAGTAGCCCTAGCGGGAGGGCCTCGGATACGCAGTATTTT	CASSPSGRASDTQYF
-	TRBV11-2	TRBJ2-5	-	TGTGCCAGCAGCCACACGAAGACCCAGTACTTC	CASSHTKTQYF
few	TRBV6-4	TRBJ2-1	TRBD2	TGTGCCAGCACGAGGACTAGCGGGAGCAGCAATGAGCAGTTCTTC	CASTRTSGSSNEQFF